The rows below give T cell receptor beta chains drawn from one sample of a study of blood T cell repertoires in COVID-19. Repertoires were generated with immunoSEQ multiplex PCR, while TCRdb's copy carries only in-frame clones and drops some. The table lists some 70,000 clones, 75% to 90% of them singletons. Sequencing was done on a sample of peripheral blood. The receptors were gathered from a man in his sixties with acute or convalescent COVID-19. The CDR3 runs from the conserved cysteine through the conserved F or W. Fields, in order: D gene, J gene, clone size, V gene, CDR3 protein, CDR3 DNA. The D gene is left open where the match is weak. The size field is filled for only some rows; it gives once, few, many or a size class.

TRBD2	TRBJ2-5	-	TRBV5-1	CASSLFTSGRGETQYF	TGCGCCAGCAGCTTATTTACTAGCGGGAGAGGAGAGACCCAGTACTTC
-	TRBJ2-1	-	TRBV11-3	CASSLGPGNNEQFF	TGTGCCAGCAGCTTAGGGCCAGGGAACAATGAGCAGTTCTTC
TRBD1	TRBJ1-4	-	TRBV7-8	CASSSGQKNEKLFF	TGTGCCAGCAGCTCGGGACAGAAGAATGAAAAACTGTTTTTT
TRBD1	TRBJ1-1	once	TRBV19	CASKWAGGYKNEAFF	TGTGCCAGTAAATGGGCAGGGGGCTATAAGAATGAAGCTTTCTTT
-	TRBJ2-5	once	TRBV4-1	CASSQALTPQETQYF	TGCGCCAGCAGCCAAGCTTTAACACCCCAAGAGACCCAGTACTTC
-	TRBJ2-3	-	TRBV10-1	CASSEFSDTQYF	TGCGCCAGCAGTGAGTTCTCCGATACGCAGTATTTT
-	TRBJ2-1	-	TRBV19	CASSIYRSILNEQFF	TGTGCCAGTAGTATCTACAGGTCTATCCTCAATGAGCAGTTCTTC
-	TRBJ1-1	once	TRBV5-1	CASSQGNTEAFF	TGCGCCAGCAGCCAGGGGAACACTGAAGCTTTCTTT
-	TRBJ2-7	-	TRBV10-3	CAISEYQGSHEQYF	TGTGCCATCAGTGAGTATCAGGGGTCCCACGAGCAGTACTTC
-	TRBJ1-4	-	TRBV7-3	CASSLNGGAGEKLFF	TGTGCCAGCAGCCTCAATGGGGGGGCAGGAGAAAAACTGTTTTTT
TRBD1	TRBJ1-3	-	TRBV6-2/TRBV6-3	CASSSWGRQGRSGNTIYF	TGTGCCAGCAGTTCTTGGGGCCGACAGGGGAGATCTGGAAACACCATATATTTT
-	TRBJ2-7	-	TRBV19	CASSIREAGSYEQYF	TGTGCCAGTAGTATCCGCGAGGCCGGCTCCTACGAGCAGTACTTC
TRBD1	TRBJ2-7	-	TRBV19	CASSIGDRGTVYEQYF	TGTGCCAGTAGTATCGGAGACAGGGGGACAGTGTACGAGCAGTACTTC
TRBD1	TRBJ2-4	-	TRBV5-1	CASSIDRVINIQYF	TGCGCCAGCAGCATCGACAGGGTGATAAACATTCAGTACTTC
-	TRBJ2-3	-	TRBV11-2	CASSLDVTDTDTQYF	TGTGCCAGCAGCTTAGATGTGACTGACACAGATACGCAGTATTTT
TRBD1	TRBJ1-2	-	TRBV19	CASRSGTDYIYGYTF	TGTGCCAGTAGGTCCGGGACAGATTATATCTATGGCTACACCTTC
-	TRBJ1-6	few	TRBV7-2	CASSLRTGNSPLHF	TGTGCCAGCAGTCTCAGGACGGGAAATTCACCCCTCCACTTT
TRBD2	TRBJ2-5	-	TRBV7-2	CASSSGTSGPQETQYF	TGTGCCAGCAGCTCCGGGACTAGCGGACCACAAGAGACCCAGTACTTC
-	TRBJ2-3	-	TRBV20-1	CSALITGAQYF	TGCAGTGCCCTCATTACTGGTGCGCAGTATTTT
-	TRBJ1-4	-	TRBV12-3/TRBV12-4	CASSFLRNEKLFF	TGTGCCAGCAGTTTTCTCAGGAATGAAAAACTGTTTTTT
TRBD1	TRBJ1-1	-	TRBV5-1	CASSPETGANTEAFF	TGCGCCAGCAGCCCGGAGACAGGGGCGAACACTGAAGCTTTCTTT
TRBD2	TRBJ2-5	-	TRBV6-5	CASSSGLAGGQETQYF	TGTGCCAGCAGTTCGGGACTAGCGGGAGGGCAAGAGACCCAGTACTTC
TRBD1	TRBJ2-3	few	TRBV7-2	CASSLDRGLTDTQYF	TGTGCCAGCAGCTTGGACAGGGGGCTGACAGATACGCAGTATTTT
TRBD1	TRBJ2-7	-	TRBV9	CASSVGTGGIYEQYF	TGTGCCAGCAGCGTAGGGACAGGGGGAATCTACGAGCAGTACTTC
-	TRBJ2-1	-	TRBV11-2	CASSLGQSYNEQFF	TGTGCCAGCAGCTTAGGGCAATCCTACAATGAGCAGTTCTTC